A selection of T cell receptor beta chains follows, all from one sample in a study of blood T cell repertoires in COVID-19. The data were produced by immunoSEQ multiplex PCR, yet TCRdb's version contains in-frame clones alone and is incomplete. The sample holds some 200,000 clones, just over 85% seen once. Sample: peripheral blood. The receptor source for this set is a man aged 80 or over with acute or convalescent COVID-19. Both conserved end residues are part of each CDR3. A D gene is named only where the DNA matches it firmly. Clone size is given for some rows only: seen once, a few or many times, or a class if the clone is expanded.

TGCAGTGCTAGTTCTCACCAGGATAACACCGGGGAGCTGTTTTTT | CSASSHQDNTGELFF | TRBV20-1 | - | TRBJ2-2 | -
TGTGCCAGCAGCTTGAAAGACAGGGTCCTTGACGAGCAGTACTTC | CASSLKDRVLDEQYF | TRBV5-4 | TRBD1 | TRBJ2-7 | -
TGTGCCAGCAGTCTGTACAATGAGCAGTTCTTC | CASSLYNEQFF | TRBV27 | - | TRBJ2-1 | once
TGTGCCAGCTCACCAATTTTACTAGCGGGGACCTACGAGCAGTACTTC | CASSPILLAGTYEQYF | TRBV18 | TRBD2 | TRBJ2-7 | -
TGTGCCAGCAGTGCGGCCGGGACAGGGTCCCATCAGCCCCAGCATTTT | CASSAAGTGSHQPQHF | TRBV6-1 | TRBD1 | TRBJ1-5 | once
TGTGCCAGCAGCTTAGGAACAGGAAAAGAGACCCAGTACTTC | CASSLGTGKETQYF | TRBV7-2 | - | TRBJ2-5 | -
TGTGCCAGCAGCCGAGGGGGTTCTAATGAAAAACTGTTTTTT | CASSRGGSNEKLFF | TRBV28 | - | TRBJ1-4 | -
TGTGCCAGCACCTATAGCGGGGCCAACGTCCTGACTTTC | CASTYSGANVLTF | TRBV6-5 | - | TRBJ2-6 | -
TGTGCCATCAGTGATAGCGGAGAGGGGGAGACCCAGTACTTC | CAISDSGEGETQYF | TRBV10-3 | - | TRBJ2-5 | -
TGTGCCAGCAGTTTACGGGGGGCAACTATAAGGGGCTACACCTTC | CASSLRGATIRGYTF | TRBV28 | - | TRBJ1-2 | -
TGTGCCAGCAGCCCAGGACTAGCGGGAACCTACAATGAGCAGTTCTTC | CASSPGLAGTYNEQFF | TRBV7-3 | TRBD2 | TRBJ2-1 | -
TGTGCCAGCAGCCCACAGGGATGGTTTGGCTACACCTTC | CASSPQGWFGYTF | TRBV5-5 | - | TRBJ1-2 | once
TGTGCCAGCAGCCAAGAAGGTGCTTGGGAGGACCCTCAGGGCGAGCAGTACTTC | CASSQEGAWEDPQGEQYF | TRBV3-1/TRBV3-2 | - | TRBJ2-7 | -
TGTGCCTGGAGACAGGGCTTTGATGGCTACACCTTC | CAWRQGFDGYTF | TRBV30 | - | TRBJ1-2 | -
TGTGCCATCAGTGACCCGGGGGGGGGACAGGGTACCTACGAGCAGTACTTC | CAISDPGGGQGTYEQYF | TRBV10-3 | - | TRBJ2-7 | -
TGTGCCAGCAGTGGACAGGCCCCTCATGAAGCTTTCTTT | CASSGQAPHEAFF | TRBV25-1 | - | TRBJ1-1 | -
TGTGCCAGCAGCTTACAAGCGGGAGGATCGACCCAGTACTTC | CASSLQAGGSTQYF | TRBV5-6 | TRBD2 | TRBJ2-5 | -
TGTGCCAGCTCACGGACAGAGATGGGGGTTACAGATACGCAGTATTTT | CASSRTEMGVTDTQYF | TRBV18 | - | TRBJ2-3 | -
TGTGCCAGCAGTGGTTCTAGCTACGAGCAGTACTTC | CASSGSSYEQYF | TRBV2 | - | TRBJ2-7 | -